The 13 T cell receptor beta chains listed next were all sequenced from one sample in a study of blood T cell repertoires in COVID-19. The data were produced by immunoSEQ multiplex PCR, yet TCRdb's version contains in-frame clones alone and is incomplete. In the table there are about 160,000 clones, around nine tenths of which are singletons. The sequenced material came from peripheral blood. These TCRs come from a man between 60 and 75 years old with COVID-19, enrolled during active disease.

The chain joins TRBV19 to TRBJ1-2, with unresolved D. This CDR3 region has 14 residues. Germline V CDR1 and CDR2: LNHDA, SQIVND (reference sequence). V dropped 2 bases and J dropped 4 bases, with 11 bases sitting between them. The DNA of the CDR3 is TGTGCCAGTAGTATATATCCGGAGGCCTATGGCTACACCTTC. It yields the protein CASSIYPEAYGYTF.

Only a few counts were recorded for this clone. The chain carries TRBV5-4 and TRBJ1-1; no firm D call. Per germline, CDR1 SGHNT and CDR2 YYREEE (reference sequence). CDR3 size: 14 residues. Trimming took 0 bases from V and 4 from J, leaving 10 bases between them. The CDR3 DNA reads TGTGCCAGCAGCTTGGTGGGGAGGAGCACTGAAGCTTTCTTT. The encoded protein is CASSLVGRSTEAFF.

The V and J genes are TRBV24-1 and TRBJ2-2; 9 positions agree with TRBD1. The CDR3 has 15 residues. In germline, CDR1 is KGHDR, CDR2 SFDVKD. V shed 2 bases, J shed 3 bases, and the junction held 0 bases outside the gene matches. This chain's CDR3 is CATSDWTGDTGELFF. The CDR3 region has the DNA TGTGCCACCAGTGATTGGACAGGGGACACCGGGGAGCTGTTTTTT.

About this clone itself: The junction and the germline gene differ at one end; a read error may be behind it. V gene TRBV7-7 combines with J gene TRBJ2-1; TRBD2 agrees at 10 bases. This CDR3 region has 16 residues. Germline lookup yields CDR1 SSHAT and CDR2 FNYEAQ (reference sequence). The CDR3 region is CASSTQPSGRANEQFF. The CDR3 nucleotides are TGTGCTAGCAGCACCCAACCCAGCGGGAGGGCCAATGAGCAGTTCTTC. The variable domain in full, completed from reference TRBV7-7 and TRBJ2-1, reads GAGVSQSPRYKVTKRGQDVTLRCDPISSHATLYWYQQALGQGPEFLTYFNYEAQPDKSGLPSDRFSAERPEGSISTLTIQRTEQRDSAMYRCASSTQPSGRANEQFFGPGTRLTVL.

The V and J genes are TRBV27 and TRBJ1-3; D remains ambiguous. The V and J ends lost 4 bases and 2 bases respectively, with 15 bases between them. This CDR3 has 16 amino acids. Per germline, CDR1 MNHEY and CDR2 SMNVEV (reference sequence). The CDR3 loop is CASSSSSRATGNTIYF. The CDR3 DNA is TGTGCCAGCAGTTCTTCCTCGCGGGCTACTGGAAACACCATATATTTT.

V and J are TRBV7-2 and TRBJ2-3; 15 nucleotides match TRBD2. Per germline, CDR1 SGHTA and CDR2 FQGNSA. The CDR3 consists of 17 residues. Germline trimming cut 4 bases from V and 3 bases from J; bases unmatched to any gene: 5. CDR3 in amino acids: CASSSWTSGGGTDTQYF. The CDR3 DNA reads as TGTGCCAGCAGCTCTTGGACTAGCGGGGGGGGTACAGATACGCAGTATTTT. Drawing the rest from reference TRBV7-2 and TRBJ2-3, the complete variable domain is GAGVSQSPSNKVTEKGKDVELRCDPISGHTALYWYRQSLGQGLEFLIYFQGNSAPDKSGLPSDRFSAERTGGSVSTLTIQRTQQEDSAVYLCASSSWTSGGGTDTQYFGPGTRLTVL.

CDR3 protein: CASSSRGVSTDTQYF. Written as DNA, the CDR3 is TGTGCCAGCAGCTCCCGCGGGGTGAGCACAGATACGCAGTATTTT. The chain has TRBV3-1 (or the pseudogene TRBV3-2) and TRBJ2-3, with D possibly TRBD2 on 6 matching bases. This CDR3 comprises 15 residues. In germline, CDR1 is LGHDT, CDR2 YNNKEL (reference sequence). V was clipped by 5 bases and J by 0 bases, with 12 bases between them.

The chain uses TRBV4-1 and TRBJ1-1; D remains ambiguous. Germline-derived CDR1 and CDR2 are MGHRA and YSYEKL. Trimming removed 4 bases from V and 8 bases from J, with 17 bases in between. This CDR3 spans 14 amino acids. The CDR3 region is CASSPRRQTIEAFF. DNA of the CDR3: TGCGCCAGCAGCCCCCGCCGCCAGACAATCGAAGCTTTCTTT.

The DNA for the CDR3 is TGTGCCAGCAGAACCCGGACAGCAACTAATGAAAAACTGTTTTTT. Translating it yields CASRTRTATNEKLFF. The rearrangement uses TRBV27 and TRBJ1-4; D is possibly TRBD1 (6 bases). Germline values: CDR1 MNHEY, CDR2 SMNVEV (reference sequence). This CDR3 spans 15 amino acids. V was shortened by 6 bases and J by 0 bases, with 11 bases between the two germline ends.

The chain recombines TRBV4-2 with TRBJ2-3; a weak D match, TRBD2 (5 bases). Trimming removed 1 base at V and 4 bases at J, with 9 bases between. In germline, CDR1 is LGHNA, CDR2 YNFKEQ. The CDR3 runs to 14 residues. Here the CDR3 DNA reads TGTGCCAGCAGCCAAGGGACTTCCGCAGATACGCAGTATTTT. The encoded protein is CASSQGTSADTQYF.

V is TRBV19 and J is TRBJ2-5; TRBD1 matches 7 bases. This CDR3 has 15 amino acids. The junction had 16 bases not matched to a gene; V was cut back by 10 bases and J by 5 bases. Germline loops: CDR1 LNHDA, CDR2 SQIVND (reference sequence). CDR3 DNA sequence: TGTGCCACCAGGGGACCGGGACAGTTAGGCGAGACCCAGTACTTC. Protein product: CATRGPGQLGETQYF. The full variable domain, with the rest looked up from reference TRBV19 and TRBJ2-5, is DGGITQSPKYLFRKEGQNVTLSCEQNLNHDAMYWYRQDPGQGLRLIYYSQIVNDFQKGDIAEGYSVSREKKESFPLTVTSAQKNPTAFYLCATRGPGQLGETQYFGPGTRLLVL.

The CDR3 is CASSFSGLQYF. CDR3 sequence (DNA): TGTGCCAGCAGCTTTTCGGGACTACAGTACTTC. The chain employs TRBV5-6 and TRBJ2-5, with TRBD2 matching over 7 bases. The junction had 3 bases not matched to a gene; V was cut back by 2 bases and J by 11 bases. CDR3 length: 11 amino acids. Germline CDR1 reads SGHDT; CDR2 reads YYEEEE.

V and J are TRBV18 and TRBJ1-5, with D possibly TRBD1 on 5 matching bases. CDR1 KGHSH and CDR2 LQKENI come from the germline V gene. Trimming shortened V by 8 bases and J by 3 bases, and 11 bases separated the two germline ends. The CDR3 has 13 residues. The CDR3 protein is CASHRGTNQPQHF. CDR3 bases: TGTGCCAGCCATCGGGGGACCAATCAGCCCCAGCATTTT.